This entry concerns a single TCR beta chain. Participants spanned ages about 18 to 100 years and resided in roughly 26 US areas. Participants reported their clinical history, and cohort assignment relied on those reports. In the original analysis: Estimated nucleated cell counts came from reference gene primer amplification. Clones were sequenced by immunoSEQ multiplex PCR, and TCRdb holds only the in-frame ones, with some missing. V and J calls and clone size are copied from that table; D and trimming were computed from the DNA. The table has roughly 74,000 clones, around nine tenths seen once. The data stem from a study of blood T cell repertoires in COVID-19. The overall study: Specimens from acute and convalescent COVID-19 originated in the United States, Italy and Spain.

Germline CDR1 LGHNA, CDR2 YNFKEQ. The CDR3 consists of 15 residues. With V trimmed by 3 bases and J by 3 bases, 5 bases remained unmatched. Material for sequencing was PBMCs or T cells enriched from blood (not recorded which). J is TRBJ2-1 and V is TRBV4-2; 7 positions match TRBD1. This clonotype originated in a woman in her 50s with acute COVID-19. For the CDR3, the DNA is TGTGCCAGCAGCCAGCAGGGACAGATCTACAATGAGCAGTTCTTC. It encodes CASSQQGQIYNEQFF.